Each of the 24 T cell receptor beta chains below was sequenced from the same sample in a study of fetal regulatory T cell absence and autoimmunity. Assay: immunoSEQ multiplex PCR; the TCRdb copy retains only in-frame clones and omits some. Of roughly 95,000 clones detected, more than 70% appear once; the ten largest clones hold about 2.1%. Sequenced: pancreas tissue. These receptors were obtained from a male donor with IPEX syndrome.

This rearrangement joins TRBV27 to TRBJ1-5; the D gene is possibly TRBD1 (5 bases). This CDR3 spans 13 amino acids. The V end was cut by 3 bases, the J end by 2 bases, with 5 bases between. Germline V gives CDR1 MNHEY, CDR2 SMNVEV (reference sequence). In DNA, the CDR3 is TGTGCCAGCAGTTTCAGGGGCAATCAGCCCCAGCATTTT. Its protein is CASSFRGNQPQHF.

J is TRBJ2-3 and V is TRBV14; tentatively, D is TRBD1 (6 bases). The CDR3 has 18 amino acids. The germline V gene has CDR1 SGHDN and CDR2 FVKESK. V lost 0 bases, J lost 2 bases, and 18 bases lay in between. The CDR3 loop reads CASSQDRWGLAVTDTQYF. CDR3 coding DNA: TGTGCCAGCAGCCAAGATAGATGGGGGCTAGCTGTCACAGATACGCAGTATTTT.

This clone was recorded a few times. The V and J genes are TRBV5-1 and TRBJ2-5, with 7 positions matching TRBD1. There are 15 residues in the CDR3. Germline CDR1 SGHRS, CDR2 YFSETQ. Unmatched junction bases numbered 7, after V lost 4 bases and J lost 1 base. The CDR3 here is CASSAWDRAQETQYF. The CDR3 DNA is TGCGCCAGCAGCGCGTGGGACAGAGCCCAAGAGACCCAGTACTTC.

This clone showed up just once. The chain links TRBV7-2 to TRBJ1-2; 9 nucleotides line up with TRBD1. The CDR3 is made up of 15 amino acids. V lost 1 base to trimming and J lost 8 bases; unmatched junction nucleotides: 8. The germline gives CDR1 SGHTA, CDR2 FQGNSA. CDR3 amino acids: CASSLDADRGWGYTF. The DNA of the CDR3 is TGTGCCAGCAGCTTAGACGCTGACAGGGGGTGGGGCTACACCTTC.

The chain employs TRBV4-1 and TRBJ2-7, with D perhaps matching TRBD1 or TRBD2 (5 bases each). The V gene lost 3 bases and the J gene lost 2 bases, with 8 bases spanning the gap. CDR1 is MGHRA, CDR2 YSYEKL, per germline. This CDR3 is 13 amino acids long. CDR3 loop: CASSQGVTYEQYF. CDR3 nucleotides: TGCGCCAGCAGCCAGGGGGTCACCTACGAGCAGTACTTC.

CDR3 sequence (DNA): TGTGCCTGGAGTGTAGAGGAGAACACTGAAGCTTTCTTT. Amino acids: CAWSVEENTEAFF. The chain is built from TRBV30 and TRBJ1-1; D unresolved. V lost 0 bases and J lost 1, with 6 bases in between. Germline assignment: CDR1 GTSNPN and CDR2 SVGIG (reference sequence). This CDR3 contains 13 residues. The complete variable domain, with remaining parts taken from reference TRBV30 and TRBJ1-1, reads SQTIHQWPATLVQPVGSPLSLECTVEGTSNPNLYWYRQAAGRGLQLLFYSVGIGQISSEVPQNLSASRPQDRQFILSSKKLLLSDSGFYLCAWSVEENTEAFFGQGTRLTVV.

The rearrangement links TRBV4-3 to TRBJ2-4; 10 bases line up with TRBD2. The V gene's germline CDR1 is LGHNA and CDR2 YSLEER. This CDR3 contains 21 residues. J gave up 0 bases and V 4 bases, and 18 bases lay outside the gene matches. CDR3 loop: CASSRLPELAGLLLAKNIQYF. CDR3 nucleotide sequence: TGCGCCAGCAGCCGGCTACCGGAACTAGCGGGATTACTACTAGCCAAAAACATTCAGTACTTC.

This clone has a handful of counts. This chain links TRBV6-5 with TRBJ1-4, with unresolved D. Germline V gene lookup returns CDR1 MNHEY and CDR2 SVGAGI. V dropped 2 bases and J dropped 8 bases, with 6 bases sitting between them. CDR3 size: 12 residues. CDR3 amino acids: CASSYEGEKLFF. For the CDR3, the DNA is TGTGCCAGCAGTTACGAGGGAGAAAAACTGTTTTTT.

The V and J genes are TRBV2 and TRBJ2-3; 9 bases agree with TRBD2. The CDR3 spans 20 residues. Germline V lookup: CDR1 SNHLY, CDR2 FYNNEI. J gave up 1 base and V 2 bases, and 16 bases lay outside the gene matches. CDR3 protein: CASSERARRGREGGTDTQYF. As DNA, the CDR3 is TGTGCCAGCAGTGAAAGGGCCCGGCGAGGGCGGGAGGGAGGCACAGATACGCAGTATTTT.

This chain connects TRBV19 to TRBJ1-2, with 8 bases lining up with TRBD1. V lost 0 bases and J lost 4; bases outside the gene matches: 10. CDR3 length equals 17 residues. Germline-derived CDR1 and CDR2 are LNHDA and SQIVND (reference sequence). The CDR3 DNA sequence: TGTGCCAGTAGTATAGATCACGACAGGGGATTGAGCTATGGCTACACCTTC. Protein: CASSIDHDRGLSYGYTF.

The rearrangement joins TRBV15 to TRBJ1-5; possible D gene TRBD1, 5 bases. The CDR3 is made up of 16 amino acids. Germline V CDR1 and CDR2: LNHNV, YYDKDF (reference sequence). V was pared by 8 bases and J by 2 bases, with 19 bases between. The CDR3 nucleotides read TGTGCCACCCTAAAAGGAGGGGAGGTCGGCAATCAGCCCCAGCATTTT. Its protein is CATLKGGEVGNQPQHF.

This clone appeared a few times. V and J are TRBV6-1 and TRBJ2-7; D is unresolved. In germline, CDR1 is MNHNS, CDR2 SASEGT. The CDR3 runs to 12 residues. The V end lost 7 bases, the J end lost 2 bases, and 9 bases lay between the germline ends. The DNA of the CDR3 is TGTGCCAGCACTTATCAGGCCTACGAGCAGTACTTC. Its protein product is CASTYQAYEQYF.

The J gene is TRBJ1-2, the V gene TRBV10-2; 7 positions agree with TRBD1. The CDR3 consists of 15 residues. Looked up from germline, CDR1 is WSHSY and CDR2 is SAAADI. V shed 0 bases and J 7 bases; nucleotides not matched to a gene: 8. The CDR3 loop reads CASSESRTGVFGYTF. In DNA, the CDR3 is TGCGCCAGCAGTGAGTCGCGAACAGGGGTATTTGGCTACACCTTC.

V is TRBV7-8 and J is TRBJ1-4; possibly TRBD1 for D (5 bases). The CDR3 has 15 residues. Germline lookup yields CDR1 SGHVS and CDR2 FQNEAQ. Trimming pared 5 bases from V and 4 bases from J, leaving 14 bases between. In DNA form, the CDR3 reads TGTGCCAGCAGCGCCCGGACATCTGATAATGAAAAACTGTTTTTT. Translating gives CASSARTSDNEKLFF.

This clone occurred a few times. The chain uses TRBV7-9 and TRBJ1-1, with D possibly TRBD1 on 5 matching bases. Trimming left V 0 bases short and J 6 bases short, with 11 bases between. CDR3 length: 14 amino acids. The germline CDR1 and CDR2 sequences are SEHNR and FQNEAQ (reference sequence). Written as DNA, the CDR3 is TGTGCCAGCAGCTTAGCAGGGGCGACTTCTGAAGCTTTCTTT. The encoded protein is CASSLAGATSEAFF.

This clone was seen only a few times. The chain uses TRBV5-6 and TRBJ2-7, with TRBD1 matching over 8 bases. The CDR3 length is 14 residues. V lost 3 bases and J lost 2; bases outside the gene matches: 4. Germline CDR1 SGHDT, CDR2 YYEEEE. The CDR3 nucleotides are TGTGCCAGCAGCTGGGGGACAGGAACCTACGAGCAGTACTTC. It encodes CASSWGTGTYEQYF.

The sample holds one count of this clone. The CDR3 is CASSLAGGPAKNIQYF. CDR3 coding DNA: TGTGCCAGCAGCTTAGCGGGGGGGCCAGCCAAAAACATTCAGTACTTC. V and J are TRBV7-9 and TRBJ2-4; a weak D match, TRBD2 (7 bases). The V end lost 0 bases, the J end lost 0 bases, and 9 bases lay between the germline ends. The CDR3 runs 16 residues. Germline values: CDR1 SEHNR, CDR2 FQNEAQ (reference sequence).

The CDR3 loop reads CASSTRVYEQYF. The CDR3 nucleotides read TGCGCCAGCAGCACCAGGGTTTACGAGCAGTACTTC. The chain uses TRBV5-1 and TRBJ2-7; maybe TRBD1 (5 bases). The ends were cut back, 4 bases at V and 4 bases at J, with 9 bases in the middle. Germline V gives CDR1 SGHRS, CDR2 YFSETQ. The CDR3 has 12 amino acids.

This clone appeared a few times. The CDR3 protein is CASSLAGEQYF. CDR3 coding DNA: TGTGCCAGCAGCTTGGCCGGCGAGCAGTACTTC. V gene TRBV5-4 combines with J gene TRBJ2-7; D ambiguous. V lost 0 bases to trimming and J lost 6 bases, with 4 bases between them. The CDR3 runs 11 residues. Germline V gives CDR1 SGHNT, CDR2 YYREEE (reference sequence).

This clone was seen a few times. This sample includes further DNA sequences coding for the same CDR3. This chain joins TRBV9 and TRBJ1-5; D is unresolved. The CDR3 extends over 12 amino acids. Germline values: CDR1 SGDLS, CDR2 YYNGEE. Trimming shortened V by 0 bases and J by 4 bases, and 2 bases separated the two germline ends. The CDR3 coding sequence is TGTGCCAGCAGCGTAGGGAATCAGCCCCAGCATTTT. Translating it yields CASSVGNQPQHF. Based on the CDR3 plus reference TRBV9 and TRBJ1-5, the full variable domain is DSGVTQTPKHLITATGQRVTLRCSPRSGDLSVYWYQQSLDQGLQFLIQYYNGEERAKGNILERFSAQQFPDLHSELNLSSLELGDSALYFCASSVGNQPQHFGDGTRLSIL.

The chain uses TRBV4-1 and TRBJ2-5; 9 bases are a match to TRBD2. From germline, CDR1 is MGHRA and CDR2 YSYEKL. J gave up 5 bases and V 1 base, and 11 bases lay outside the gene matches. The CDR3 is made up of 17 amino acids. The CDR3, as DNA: TGCGCCAGCAGCCAAGCTAGGAATAGCGGGGGTTGGGAGACCCAGTACTTC. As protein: CASSQARNSGGWETQYF.

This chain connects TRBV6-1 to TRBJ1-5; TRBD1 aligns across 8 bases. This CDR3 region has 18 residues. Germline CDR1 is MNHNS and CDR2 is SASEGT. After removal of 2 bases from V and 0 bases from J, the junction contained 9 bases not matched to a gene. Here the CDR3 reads CASSEPRTGRYSNQPQHF. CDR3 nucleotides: TGTGCCAGCAGTGAACCCAGGACAGGGCGATATAGCAATCAGCCCCAGCATTTT.

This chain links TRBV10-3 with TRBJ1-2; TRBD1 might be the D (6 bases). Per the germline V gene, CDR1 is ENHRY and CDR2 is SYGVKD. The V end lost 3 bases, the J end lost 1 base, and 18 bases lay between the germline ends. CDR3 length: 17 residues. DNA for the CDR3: TGTGCCATCAGTGATGGACAGAGGCACACTTTTAACTATGGCTACACCTTC. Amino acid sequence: CAISDGQRHTFNYGYTF.

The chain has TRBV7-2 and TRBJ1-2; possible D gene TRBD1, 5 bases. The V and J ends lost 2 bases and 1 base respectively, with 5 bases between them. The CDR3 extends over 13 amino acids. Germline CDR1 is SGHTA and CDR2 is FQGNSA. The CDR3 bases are TGTGCCAGCAGCTTACAGGGTAACTATGGCTACACCTTC. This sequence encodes CASSLQGNYGYTF. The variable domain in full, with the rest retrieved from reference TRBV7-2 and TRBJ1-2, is GAGVSQSPSNKVTEKGKDVELRCDPISGHTALYWYRQSLGQGLEFLIYFQGNSAPDKSGLPSDRFSAERTGGSVSTLTIQRTQQEDSAVYLCASSLQGNYGYTFGSGTRLTVV.